Listed below are T cell receptor beta chains from one sample, sequenced in a study of T-cell memory formation after mild COVID-19. TCRdb reprocessed the 5' RACE reads with MiXCR, giving one entry per CDR3 protein. The sample has hundreds of thousands of distinct CDR3 sequences, 20% to 25% seen once. The specimen sequenced was PBMCs or a T cell subset sorted from them (not recorded which). The receptors come from a man younger than 35 who had mild COVID-19 (a few samples of this study predate the infection). Cell type and time point are not known. The conserved cysteine and the conserved F or W are not part of the CDR3 here. The order of the fields is CDR3 protein, V gene.

CDR3 protein: ASSLGGQTQY
V gene: TRBV12-3/TRBV12-4

CDR3 protein: ASSLDAGPDEQY
V gene: TRBV7-9

CDR3 protein: ASSYPGNGRGGHTEAF
V gene: TRBV5-6

CDR3 protein: ASREGGFDIQY
V gene: TRBV2

CDR3 protein: ASGPWTSGGVTGELF
V gene: TRBV27

CDR3 protein: ASSLMGVGDEQF
V gene: TRBV7-2

CDR3 protein: ASSRNWDRVSGELF
V gene: TRBV4-3

CDR3 protein: ASSLGTGRKTGELF
V gene: TRBV7-9

CDR3 protein: SVRQGMNNEQF
V gene: TRBV29-1

CDR3 protein: AWSRGAISGNTIY
V gene: TRBV30

CDR3 protein: ASRRPGQETQY
V gene: TRBV7-9

CDR3 protein: ASSTRGGIVGYNEQF
V gene: TRBV7-9

CDR3 protein: ASSQEGLGADTEAF
V gene: TRBV4-1

CDR3 protein: AIKTVNSPLH
V gene: TRBV10-3

CDR3 protein: ASSQDEGRADSPLH
V gene: TRBV4-2

CDR3 protein: SAPLLGSGVTQY
V gene: TRBV20-1

CDR3 protein: ATRGPNQPQH
V gene: TRBV15

CDR3 protein: ATSRDAETQY
V gene: TRBV15

CDR3 protein: ATSREGGTPFNQPQH
V gene: TRBV15

CDR3 protein: ASSQGHRNTIY
V gene: TRBV4-2

CDR3 protein: ASSLQGILSTDTQY
V gene: TRBV4-1

CDR3 protein: ATQKRGSTDTQY
V gene: TRBV24-1

CDR3 protein: ASSFSGGKGGELF
V gene: TRBV12-3/TRBV12-4

CDR3 protein: ASSLTAGTTDTQY
V gene: TRBV5-1

CDR3 protein: ASSLASGSNTEAF
V gene: TRBV7-6

CDR3 protein: ASSLVSSTDTQY
V gene: TRBV7-9

CDR3 protein: ASSPLRRGYGYT
V gene: TRBV11-2

CDR3 protein: ASSQRQTTNEKLF
V gene: TRBV4-3

CDR3 protein: SARDTGTDTQY
V gene: TRBV20-1

CDR3 protein: ASSYSRGLGTEAF
V gene: TRBV6-5

CDR3 protein: ASTARGADTQY
V gene: TRBV7-2

CDR3 protein: ASRGTSGGFYEQY
V gene: TRBV7-9

CDR3 protein: SAPYLSTDTQY
V gene: TRBV20-1

CDR3 protein: ASSLRGGNIQY
V gene: TRBV3-1

CDR3 protein: ASSEIPPGSNTEAF
V gene: TRBV2

CDR3 protein: SATPLSDVSYNEQF
V gene: TRBV20-1

CDR3 protein: AIGGADTQY
V gene: TRBV10-3

CDR3 protein: SVTLWDRGTDTQY
V gene: TRBV29-1

CDR3 protein: ASSSGTEGTEAF
V gene: TRBV5-1

CDR3 protein: ASSRSWPKQETQY
V gene: TRBV7-8

CDR3 protein: ASSDRTGDGYT
V gene: TRBV6-4

CDR3 protein: ASSYRQGRGYYGYT
V gene: TRBV6-2/TRBV6-3

CDR3 protein: ASSFWRVNTEAF
V gene: TRBV12-3/TRBV12-4

CDR3 protein: ASSPYLSGGGYNEQF
V gene: TRBV7-3

CDR3 protein: ASTTGGAGKNIQY
V gene: TRBV28

CDR3 protein: ATSGEPTGELF
V gene: TRBV28

CDR3 protein: ASSLYQGSGSYNEHF
V gene: TRBV4-1

CDR3 protein: ASSKWGQPQH
V gene: TRBV7-9

CDR3 protein: ASSQVGVQGTGELF
V gene: TRBV4-3

CDR3 protein: AWSRGPNQPQH
V gene: TRBV7-9

CDR3 protein: ASSLGDAF
V gene: TRBV13

CDR3 protein: ASAPRGTIGPGELF
V gene: TRBV14

CDR3 protein: ASSLVGTGFGGYT
V gene: TRBV7-2